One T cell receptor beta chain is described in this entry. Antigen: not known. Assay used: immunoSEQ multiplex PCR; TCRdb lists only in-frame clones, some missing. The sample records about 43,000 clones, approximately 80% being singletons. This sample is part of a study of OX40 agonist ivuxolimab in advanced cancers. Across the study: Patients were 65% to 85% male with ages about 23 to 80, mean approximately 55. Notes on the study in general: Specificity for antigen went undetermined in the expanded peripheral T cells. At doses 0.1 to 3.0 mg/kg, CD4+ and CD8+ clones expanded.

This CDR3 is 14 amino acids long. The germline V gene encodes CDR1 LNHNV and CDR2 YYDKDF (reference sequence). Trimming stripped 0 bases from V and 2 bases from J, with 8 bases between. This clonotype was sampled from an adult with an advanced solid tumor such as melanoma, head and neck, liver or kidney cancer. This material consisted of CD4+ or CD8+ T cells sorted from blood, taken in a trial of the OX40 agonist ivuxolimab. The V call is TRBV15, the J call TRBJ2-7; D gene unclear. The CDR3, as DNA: TGTGCCACCAGCAGAGATTCTACAGCCTACGAGCAGTACTTC. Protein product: CATSRDSTAYEQYF.